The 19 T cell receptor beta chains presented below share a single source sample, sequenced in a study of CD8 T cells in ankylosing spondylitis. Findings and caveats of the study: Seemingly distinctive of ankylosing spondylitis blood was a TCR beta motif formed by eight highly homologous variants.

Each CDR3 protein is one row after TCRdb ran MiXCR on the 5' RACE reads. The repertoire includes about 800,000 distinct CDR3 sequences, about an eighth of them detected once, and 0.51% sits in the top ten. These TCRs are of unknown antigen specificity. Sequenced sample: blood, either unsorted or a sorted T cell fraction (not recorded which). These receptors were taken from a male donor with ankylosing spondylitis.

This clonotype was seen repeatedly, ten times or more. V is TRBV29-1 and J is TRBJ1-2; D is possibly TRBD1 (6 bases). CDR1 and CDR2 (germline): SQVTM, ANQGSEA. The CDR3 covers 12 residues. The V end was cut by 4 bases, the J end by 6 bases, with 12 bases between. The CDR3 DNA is TGCAGCGTTGGGGCAGGGGAGGATGGCTACACCTTC. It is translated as CSVGAGEDGYTF.

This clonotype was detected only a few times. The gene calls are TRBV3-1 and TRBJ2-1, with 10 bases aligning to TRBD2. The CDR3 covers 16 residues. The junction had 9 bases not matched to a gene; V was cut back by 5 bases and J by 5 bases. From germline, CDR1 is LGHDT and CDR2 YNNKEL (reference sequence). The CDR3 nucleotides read TGTGCCAGCAGCTGGCTAGCGGGAGCTGGTGACAATGAGCAGTTCTTC. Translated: CASSWLAGAGDNEQFF.

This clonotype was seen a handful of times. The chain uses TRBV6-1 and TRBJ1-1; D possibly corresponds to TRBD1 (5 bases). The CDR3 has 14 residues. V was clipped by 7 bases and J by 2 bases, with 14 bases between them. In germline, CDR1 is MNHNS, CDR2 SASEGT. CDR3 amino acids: CASITPGLNTEAFF. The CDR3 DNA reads TGTGCCAGCATCACACCGGGACTTAACACTGAAGCTTTCTTT.

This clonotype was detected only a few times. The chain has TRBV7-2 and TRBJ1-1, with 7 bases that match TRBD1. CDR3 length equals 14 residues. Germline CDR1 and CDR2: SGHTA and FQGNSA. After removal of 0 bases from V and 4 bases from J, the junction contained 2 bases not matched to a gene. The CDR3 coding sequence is TGTGCCAGCAGCTTAGCCAACAGGGGCACTGAAGCTTTCTTT. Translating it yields CASSLANRGTEAFF.

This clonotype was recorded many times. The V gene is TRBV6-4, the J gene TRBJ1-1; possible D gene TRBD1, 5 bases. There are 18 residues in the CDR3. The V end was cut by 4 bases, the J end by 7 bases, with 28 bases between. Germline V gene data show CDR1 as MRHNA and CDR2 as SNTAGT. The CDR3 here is CASSGTSGKSSSTGEAFF. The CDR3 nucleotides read TGTGCCAGCAGTGGAACCTCAGGGAAATCTAGCTCCACTGGTGAAGCTTTCTTT.

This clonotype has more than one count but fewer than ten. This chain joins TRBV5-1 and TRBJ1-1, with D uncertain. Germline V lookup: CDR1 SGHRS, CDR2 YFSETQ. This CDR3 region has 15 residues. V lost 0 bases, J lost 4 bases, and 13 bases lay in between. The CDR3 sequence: CASSLGNARATEAFF. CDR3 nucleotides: TGCGCCAGCAGCTTGGGGAATGCTAGGGCCACTGAAGCTTTCTTT. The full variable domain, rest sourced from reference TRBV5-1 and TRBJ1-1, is KAGVTQTPRYLIKTRGQQVTLSCSPISGHRSVSWYQQTPGQGLQFLFEYFSETQRNKGNFPGRFSGRQFSNSRSEMNVSTLELGDSALYLCASSLGNARATEAFFGQGTRLTVV.

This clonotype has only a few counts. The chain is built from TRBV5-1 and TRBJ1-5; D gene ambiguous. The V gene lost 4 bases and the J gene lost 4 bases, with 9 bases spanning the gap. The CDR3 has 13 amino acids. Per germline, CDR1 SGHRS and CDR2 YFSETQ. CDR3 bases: TGCGCCAGCAGCCCGACGCCGAATCAGCCCCAGCATTTT. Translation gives CASSPTPNQPQHF.

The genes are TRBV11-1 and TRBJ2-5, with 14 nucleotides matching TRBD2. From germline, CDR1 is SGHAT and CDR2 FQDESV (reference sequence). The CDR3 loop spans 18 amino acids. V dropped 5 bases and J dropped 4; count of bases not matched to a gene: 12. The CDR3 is CASSRGTSGRGNVETQYF. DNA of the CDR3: TGTGCCAGCAGCCGAGGGACTAGCGGGAGAGGGAACGTAGAGACCCAGTACTTC. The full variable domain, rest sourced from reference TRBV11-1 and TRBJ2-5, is EAEVAQSPRYKITEKSQAVAFWCDPISGHATLYWYRQILGQGPELLVQFQDESVVDDSQLPKDRFSAERLKGVDSTLKIQPAELGDSAMYLCASSRGTSGRGNVETQYFGPGTRLLVL.

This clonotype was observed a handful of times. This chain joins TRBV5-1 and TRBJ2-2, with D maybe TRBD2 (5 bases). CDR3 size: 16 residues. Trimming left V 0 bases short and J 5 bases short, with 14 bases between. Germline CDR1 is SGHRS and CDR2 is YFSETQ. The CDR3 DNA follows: TGCGCCAGCAGCTTGGATCCGTCCTCGGGGACCGGGGAGCTGTTTTTT. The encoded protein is CASSLDPSSGTGELFF.

The CDR3 DNA is TGCGCCAGCAGCTTGGAAAGGGCGGTTGAGCAGTTCTTC. Its protein product is CASSLERAVEQFF. The chain joins TRBV5-1 to TRBJ2-1; D is ambiguous. Germline V gives CDR1 SGHRS, CDR2 YFSETQ. This CDR3 spans 13 amino acids. Trimming removed 0 bases at V and 9 bases at J, with 10 bases between.

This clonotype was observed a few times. The CDR3 DNA reads TGTGCCAGCAGTTACTGGGGGGGCGGTTGGACTGAAGCTTTCTTT. Translating gives CASSYWGGGWTEAFF. V usage is TRBV6-5 and J usage is TRBJ1-1; maybe TRBD1 (6 bases). V dropped 1 base and J dropped 5 bases, with 14 bases sitting between them. CDR3 length: 15 amino acids. Germline V gene lookup returns CDR1 MNHEY and CDR2 SVGAGI.

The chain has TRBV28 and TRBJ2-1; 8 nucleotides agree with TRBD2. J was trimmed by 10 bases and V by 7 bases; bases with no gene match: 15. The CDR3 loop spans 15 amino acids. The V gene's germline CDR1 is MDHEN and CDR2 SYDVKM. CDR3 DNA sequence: TGTGCCAGCATCACGGCGGGGGGCCGTATAGAGGAGCAGTTCTTC. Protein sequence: CASITAGGRIEEQFF.

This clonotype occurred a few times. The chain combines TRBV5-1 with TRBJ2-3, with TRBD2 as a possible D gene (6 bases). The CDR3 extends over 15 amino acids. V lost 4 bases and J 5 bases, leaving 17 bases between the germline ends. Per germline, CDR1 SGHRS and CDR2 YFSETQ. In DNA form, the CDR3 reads TGCGCCAGCAGCCCTACTAGCCAGAAGATAGATACGCAGTATTTT. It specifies CASSPTSQKIDTQYF.

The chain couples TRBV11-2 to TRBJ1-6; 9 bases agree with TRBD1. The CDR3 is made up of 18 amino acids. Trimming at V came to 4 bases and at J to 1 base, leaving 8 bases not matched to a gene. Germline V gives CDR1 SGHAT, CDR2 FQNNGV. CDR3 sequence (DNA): TGTGCCAGCAGCTCGGTCCCGGGACAGGGATCCTATAATTCACCCCTCCACTTT. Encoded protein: CASSSVPGQGSYNSPLHF.

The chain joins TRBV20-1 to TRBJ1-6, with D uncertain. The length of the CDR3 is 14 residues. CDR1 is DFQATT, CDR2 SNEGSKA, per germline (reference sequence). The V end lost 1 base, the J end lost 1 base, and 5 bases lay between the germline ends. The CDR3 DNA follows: TGCAGTGCTAGAGGAGAGTCCTATAATTCACCCCTCCACTTT. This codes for CSARGESYNSPLHF.

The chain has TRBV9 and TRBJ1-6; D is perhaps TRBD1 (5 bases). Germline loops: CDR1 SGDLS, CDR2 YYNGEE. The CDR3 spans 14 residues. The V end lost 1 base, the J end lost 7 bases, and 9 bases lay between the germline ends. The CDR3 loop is CASSVTGLNSPLHF. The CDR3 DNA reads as TGTGCCAGCAGCGTAACAGGCTTGAATTCACCCCTCCACTTT.

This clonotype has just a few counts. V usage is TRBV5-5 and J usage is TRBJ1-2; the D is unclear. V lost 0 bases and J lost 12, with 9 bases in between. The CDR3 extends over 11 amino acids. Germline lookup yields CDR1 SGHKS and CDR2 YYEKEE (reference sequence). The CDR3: CASSLEGSDTF. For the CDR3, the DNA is TGTGCCAGCAGCTTGGAAGGGAGCGACACCTTC.

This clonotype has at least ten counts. Here the CDR3 DNA reads TGCGCCAGCAGCCAAGGCCACAGTAATAACTATGGCTACACCTTC. Encoded protein: CASSQGHSNNYGYTF. The gene calls are TRBV4-3 and TRBJ1-2; D is unresolved. The CDR3 has 15 residues. V lost 1 base, J lost 1 base, and 10 bases lay in between. Germline V gene lookup returns CDR1 LGHNA and CDR2 YSLEER.

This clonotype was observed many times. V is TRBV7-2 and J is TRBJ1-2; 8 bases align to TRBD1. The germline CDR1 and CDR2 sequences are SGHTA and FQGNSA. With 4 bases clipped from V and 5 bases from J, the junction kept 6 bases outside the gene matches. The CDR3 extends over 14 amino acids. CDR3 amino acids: CASSSGQGPYGYTF. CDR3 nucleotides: TGTGCCAGCAGCTCCGGACAGGGACCTTATGGCTACACCTTC.